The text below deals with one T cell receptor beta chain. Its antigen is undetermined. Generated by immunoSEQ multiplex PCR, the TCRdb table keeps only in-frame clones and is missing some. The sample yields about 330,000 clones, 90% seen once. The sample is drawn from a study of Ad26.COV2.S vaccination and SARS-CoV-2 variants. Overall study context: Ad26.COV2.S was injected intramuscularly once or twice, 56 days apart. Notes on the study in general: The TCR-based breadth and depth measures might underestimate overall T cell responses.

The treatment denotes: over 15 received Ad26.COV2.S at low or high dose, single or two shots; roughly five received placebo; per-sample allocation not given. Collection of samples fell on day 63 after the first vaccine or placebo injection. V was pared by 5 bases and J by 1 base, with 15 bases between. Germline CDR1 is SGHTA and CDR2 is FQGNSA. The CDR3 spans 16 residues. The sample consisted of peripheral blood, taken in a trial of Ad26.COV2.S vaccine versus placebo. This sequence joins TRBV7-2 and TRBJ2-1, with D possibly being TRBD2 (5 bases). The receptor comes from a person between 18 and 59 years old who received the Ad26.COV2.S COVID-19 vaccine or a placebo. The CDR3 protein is CASSLGLRSSYNEQFF. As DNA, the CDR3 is TGTGCCAGCAGCCTAGGACTGCGCTCATCCTACAATGAGCAGTTCTTC.